These T cell receptor beta chains were read from a single sample in a study of vaccination and CD4 T cells after COVID-19. TCRdb called the PCR reads again in MiXCR, with one record for every CDR3 protein. The sample lists about 9,700 distinct CDR3 sequences, less than 70% occurring once. These receptors lack a known antigen. The material sequenced was CD4+ T cells from blood, cultured in vitro. Source of these receptors: a human donor in good health. Each CDR3 is given with its conserved first and last residue. The D gene is left open where the match is weak. The size entry is marked missing in some rows and otherwise reads once, few, many or a size class.

v_call	j_call	clone_size	d_call	cdr3_nt	cdr3_aa
TRBV6-1	TRBJ1-2	few	-	TGTGCCAGCAGTCCGGGAGGCGTTAGAGGCTATGGCTACACCTTC	CASSPGGVRGYGYTF
TRBV20-1	TRBJ1-1	few	-	TGCAGTGTGGACCCCGAAGGCACTGAAGCTTTCTTT	CSVDPEGTEAFF
TRBV19	TRBJ2-3	few	-	TGTGCCAGTGCGGAGACTAGCACAGATACGCAGTATTTT	CASAETSTDTQYF
TRBV10-3	TRBJ2-7	-	TRBD2	TGTGCCATCAGGAGAGGGACTAGCGTTCTCGAGCAGTACTTC	CAIRRGTSVLEQYF
TRBV10-3	TRBJ1-2	-	-	TGTGCCATCAGTGAGGGCGCAAACCTTCGCTACACCTTC	CAISEGANLRYTF
TRBV20-1	TRBJ1-1	-	TRBD1	TGCAGTGCTAGAGATGTCAGGACAGGGGGGAACACTGAAGCTTTCTTT	CSARDVRTGGNTEAFF
TRBV10-2	TRBJ2-3	once	TRBD2	TGCGCCAGCAGTGGCCACATCGGGACTAGCGGGGTAGGGGGTGCAGATACGCAGTATTTT	CASSGHIGTSGVGGADTQYF
TRBV7-9	TRBJ2-4	-	TRBD1	TGTGCCAGCAGCATCGGACAGGGGGGACAGTACTTC	CASSIGQGGQYF
TRBV6-2/TRBV6-3	TRBJ1-2	-	-	TGTGCCAGCACCCGACGGTCCATCCTTAACTATGGCTACACCTTC	CASTRRSILNYGYTF
TRBV19	TRBJ1-3	-	TRBD1	TGTGCCAGTACCCGACAGGGATTATCTGGAAACACCATATATTTT	CASTRQGLSGNTIYF
TRBV5-1	TRBJ1-3	-	TRBD1	TGCGCCAGCAGCTCGGGGACAGGGACGGGAAACACCATATATTTT	CASSSGTGTGNTIYF
TRBV2	TRBJ2-3	few	-	TGTGCCAGCAGAATTAGCACAGATACGCAGTATTTT	CASRISTDTQYF
TRBV19	TRBJ1-2	few	-	TGTGCCAGTAGTATAGAGGGGAATGGCTACACCTTC	CASSIEGNGYTF
TRBV5-4	TRBJ2-7	-	-	TGTGCCAGCAGCTTCCGAAGCTCCTACGAGCAGTACTTC	CASSFRSSYEQYF
TRBV6-1	TRBJ2-5	few	-	TGTGCCAGCAGTGATACGGGAGAGGTGGAGACCCAGTACTTC	CASSDTGEVETQYF
TRBV28	TRBJ1-5	-	TRBD1	TGTGCCAGCAGGCTGGACAGGGCGCGCCAGCCCCAGCATTTT	CASRLDRARQPQHF
TRBV4-3	TRBJ2-2	-	TRBD1	TGCGCCAGCAGCCAGGACAGGGGAACCGGGGAGCTGTTTTTT	CASSQDRGTGELFF
TRBV30	TRBJ1-5	-	-	TGTGCCTGGAGTGTACAACGGCAGCCCCAGCATTTT	CAWSVQRQPQHF
TRBV12-3/TRBV12-4	TRBJ2-7	-	-	TGTGCCAGCAGTACGGGCAGGGGGGTCTCCTACGAGCAGTACTTC	CASSTGRGVSYEQYF
TRBV5-1	TRBJ1-3	once	-	TGCGCCAGCAGCACCCCGACCGAGAACACCATATATTTT	CASSTPTENTIYF
TRBV7-8	TRBJ1-1	once	-	TGTGCCAGCAGCCCCACAAGGGGAGGAGGGAACACTGAAGCTTTCTTT	CASSPTRGGGNTEAFF
TRBV20-1	TRBJ2-1	-	TRBD2	TGCAGTGCTAGAGATAGCGGGAGAATTGATGAGCAGTTCTTC	CSARDSGRIDEQFF
TRBV20-1	TRBJ1-2	few	TRBD1	TGCAGTGCTAGAAGACCGGGACAGAACTATGGCTACACCTTC	CSARRPGQNYGYTF
TRBV7-6	TRBJ1-1	-	TRBD1	TGTGCCAGCGGGACAGGGAGGAAGAACACTGAAGCTTTCTTT	CASGTGRKNTEAFF
TRBV12-3/TRBV12-4	TRBJ2-7	-	TRBD2	TGTGCCAGCAGGCGACCGGGAGGGTACTACGAGCAGTACTTC	CASRRPGGYYEQYF
TRBV20-1	TRBJ2-3	few	TRBD2	TGCAGTGCTCCGCGGGGGGGCCCCCCAGATACGCAGTATTTT	CSAPRGGPPDTQYF
TRBV20-1	TRBJ1-6	-	TRBD1	TGCAGTGTTGGGACAGGCGACCCCTCCTATAATTCACCCCTCCACTTT	CSVGTGDPSYNSPLHF
TRBV27	TRBJ2-7	-	-	TGTGCCAGCAGGACGCCGGGACTTCCCTACGAGCAGTACTTC	CASRTPGLPYEQYF
TRBV7-2	TRBJ2-7	-	TRBD1	TGTGCCAGCAGCTTAGCCACAGGGGGCTTCGGCTACGAGCAGTACTTC	CASSLATGGFGYEQYF
TRBV7-9	TRBJ1-1	-	-	TGTGCCAGCAGCCGAGCCGACGCTGAAGCTTTCTTT	CASSRADAEAFF
TRBV6-2/TRBV6-3	TRBJ1-2	-	-	TGTGCCAGCACCCCGTTTGTAGGACACGATGGCTACACCTTC	CASTPFVGHDGYTF
TRBV19	TRBJ1-1	few	TRBD1	TGTGCCAGTAGTATTAAGCAGGGGGTGACTGAAGCTTTCTTT	CASSIKQGVTEAFF
TRBV20-1	TRBJ2-3	few	TRBD2	TGCAGTGCTAGCCCGCGGGGGGGCCGGTGGGACACAGATACGCAGTATTTT	CSASPRGGRWDTDTQYF